Included here is one T cell receptor (beta chain) sequence, with context. Its cognate antigen has yet to be identified. No much larger clone is present one base from it, and per-base qualities are unavailable. These data originate in a study of blood T cell repertoires in COVID-19 (dated by TCRdb to the early 2020s). Background on the whole study: Collaborator samples came from the United States, Italy and Spain and covered acute and convalescent phases of COVID-19. The repertoires were released in a freely available public database meant as a resource for research on the immune response to SARS-CoV-2. The prospective study material was composed of cDNA or gDNA derived from T cells, B-cell-depleted T cells, or PBMCs. Sample metadata almost always included a de-identified subject ID, COVID-19 status, age in years and sex. The samples were drawn from the first 160 participants of the ongoing ImmuneRACE study and from some 1,300 subjects provided by 6 global collaborators. The dataset comprised deeply sampled blood TCRbeta repertoires from subjects exposed to, actively infected with, or recovered from COVID-19. Where HLA class I and class II types were available, the types were taken from metadata supplied by the sample provider, not from assay-based typing.

In the germline V gene, CDR1 corresponds to MNHEY and CDR2 to SVGAGI. V is clipped by 6 bases and J by 3 bases, and the sequence between their germline boundaries is 10 bases long. The CDR3 covers 13 residues, taking in both the cysteine and the phenylalanine. The DNA shown is the 39-base CDR3, in frame from base 1. The collaborating institutions used their own protocols to collect whole blood in K2EDTA tubes. For TCRbeta analysis, collaborators shipped samples in one of three forms: frozen whole blood, isolated PBMCs, or DNA extracted from either of those sample types. TCRbeta CDR3 regions were amplified from genomic DNA by means of the immunoSEQ Assay, a bias-controlled multiplex PCR. In the authors' own workflow: Nucleated cell counts per sample were estimated from amplification of reference gene primers within the assay. Sequence reads were collapsed and filtered to measure the absolute abundance of every unique TCRbeta CDR3 rearrangement. Productive Simpson clonality was computed per sample as the square root of Simpson's diversity index over productive rearrangements. The source is immuneACCESS, and TCRdb retained only in-frame sequences with V and J called. Part of the clones is not carried over; for the studies checked, unresolved V genes explain less than half of this, and the remainder is unexplained. Clonal size and the V and J genes are those of that table, whereas D and trimming came from the DNA. The sample has roughly 75,000 clones on record, roughly 80% of them singletons. Jointly, the top ten make up about 0.83% of the sample.

Paper-wide results and their limitations: How much clinical and demographic metadata was included differed by source and by participant, and the metadata was provided uncurated.

The sequence derives from an older woman with acute or convalescent COVID-19. The sequencing sample was made of peripheral blood. The rearranged segments are TRBV6-5 and TRBJ2-3, with the D segment identity uncertain. DNA sequence: TGTGCCAGCAGACGCCCCGAGACAGATACGCAGTATTTT. This gives the protein CASRRPETDTQYF.